The 8 T cell receptor beta chains below all came from one sample that was sequenced in a study of T cell responses to AZD1222 COVID-19 vaccine. Only in-frame clones appear in the TCRdb table, and some are missing; sequencing was by immunoSEQ multiplex PCR. The sample consists of about 110,000 clones, about nine tenths of them appearing once. Sequenced material: peripheral blood, taken on day 0 of AZD1222 vaccination. The receptors stem from an adult in good health.

The rearrangement links TRBV7-8 to TRBJ2-5; D is undetermined. The CDR3 length is 14 residues. Between the trimmed V and J ends, which lost 5 bases and 5 bases, there was a span of 15 bases. Germline loops: CDR1 SGHVS, CDR2 FQNEAQ. CDR3 loop: CASSPRTLEETQYF. Written as DNA, the CDR3 is TGTGCCAGCAGCCCACGGACCTTGGAGGAGACCCAGTACTTC.

The chain uses TRBV5-1 and TRBJ1-1; no definite D call. This CDR3 region has 13 residues. V was pared by 1 base and J by 2 bases, with 6 bases between. Germline-derived CDR1 and CDR2 are SGHRS and YFSETQ. CDR3 loop: CASSLMINTEAFF. The CDR3 DNA reads as TGCGCCAGCAGCTTGATGATCAACACTGAAGCTTTCTTT.

The chain carries TRBV4-2 and TRBJ2-5; 9 bases are shared with TRBD2. Germline loops: CDR1 LGHNA, CDR2 YNFKEQ. The CDR3 has 17 amino acids. With V trimmed by 0 bases and J by 5 bases, 10 bases remained unmatched. The CDR3 reads CASSQEGGSGGGETQYF. Here the CDR3 DNA reads TGTGCCAGCAGCCAAGAAGGGGGTAGCGGGGGAGGGGAGACCCAGTACTTC.

V and J are TRBV28 and TRBJ2-2; 10 bases are a match to TRBD1. Germline trimming cut 4 bases from V and 2 bases from J; bases unmatched to any gene: 7. The CDR3 loop spans 17 amino acids. Looked up from germline, CDR1 is MDHEN and CDR2 is SYDVKM. The CDR3 region is CASSSPGQGSNTGELFF. CDR3 coding DNA: TGTGCCAGCAGTTCGCCGGGACAGGGGAGTAACACCGGGGAGCTGTTTTTT. The variable domain in full, with the rest retrieved from reference TRBV28 and TRBJ2-2, is DVKVTQSSRYLVKRTGEKVFLECVQDMDHENMFWYRQDPGLGLRLIYFSYDVKMKEKGDIPEGYSVSREKKERFSLILESASTNQTSMYLCASSSPGQGSNTGELFFGEGSRLTVL.

CDR3 bases: TGTGCCAGCAGCCAAGAGGCGGGCAGGGAGAAAGGTAATTCACCCCTCCACTTT. It encodes CASSQEAGREKGNSPLHF. The V and J genes are TRBV3-1 (or the pseudogene TRBV3-2) and TRBJ1-6; D may be TRBD1 (5 bases). V dropped 0 bases and J dropped 6 bases, with 18 bases sitting between them. The CDR3 contains 18 residues. Germline lookup yields CDR1 LGHDT and CDR2 YNNKEL (reference sequence).

The V gene is TRBV5-1, the J gene TRBJ2-3; D is possibly TRBD2 (6 bases). With 4 bases removed from V and 4 bases from J, the gap between germline ends came to 13 bases. The CDR3 length is 14 residues. The germline gives CDR1 SGHRS, CDR2 YFSETQ. CDR3 loop: CASSLGEEADTQYF. Here the CDR3 DNA reads TGCGCCAGCAGCCTAGGGGAGGAGGCAGATACGCAGTATTTT.

The chain has TRBV2 and TRBJ2-5; TRBD2 matches 10 bases. There are 15 residues in the CDR3. The V gene end was trimmed by 2 bases and the J gene end by 4 bases; junction bases not matched to a gene: 4. CDR1 is SNHLY, CDR2 FYNNEI, per germline. The DNA for the CDR3 is TGTGCCAGCAGTGAATTGTCTAGCGGGGGAGAGACCCAGTACTTC. Translating gives CASSELSSGGETQYF.

This clone was detected a few times. Sequence at one end of the junction differs from germline and may be a read error. The V gene is TRBV29-1, the J gene TRBJ1-1, with TRBD1 as a possible D gene (6 bases). This CDR3 region has 11 residues. Germline lookup yields CDR1 SQVTM and CDR2 ANQGSEA. The CDR3 sequence is CSVEGGLEACF. In nucleotides, the CDR3 is TGCAGCGTTGAAGGGGGGCTAGAAGCTTGCTTT.